The entry below describes one T cell receptor (beta chain). CDR1 and CDR2 from the germline V gene are WNHNN and SYGVQD (reference sequence). Trimming stripped 4 bases from V and 1 base from J, with 8 bases between. CDR3 size: 14 residues. The sample originates from a study of blood T cell repertoires in COVID-19. TCRdb keeps only in-frame clones here, not all; method: immunoSEQ multiplex PCR. This sample carries about 400,000 clones, roughly nine tenths of them seen once, and the ten largest clones take nearly 2%. The gene calls are TRBV10-1 and TRBJ2-1; D gene unclear. This receptor was taken from a woman under 30 with acute COVID-19. The sample comprised PBMCs or T cells enriched from blood (not recorded which). The CDR3 region is CASSVSRSYNEQFF. In DNA form, the CDR3 reads TGCGCCAGCAGTGTGAGCAGGTCCTACAATGAGCAGTTCTTC.